The clone carrying this TCR beta chain was counted a few times. The data originate from a study of CD8+CD57+ T cells in acquired aplastic anemia. Overall study: Sorted CD4+ and CD8+ cell DNA averaged around 3.5 ug.

In patients chosen for sequencing, flow cytometry had shown CD8+CD57+ cell expansion. It was genomic DNA that served as the template for profiling TCR beta VDJ and CDR3. A single record per CDR3 protein comes from TCRdb applying MiXCR to the reads. The data show 450,000 to 550,000 distinct CDR3 sequences, with around 32% seen just once and 0.75% to 0.95% held by the top ten. V lost 0 bases, J lost 11 bases, and 11 bases lay in between. The CDR3 loop spans 12 amino acids. CDR1 is SGHRS, CDR2 YFSETQ, per germline. Sequenced material: sorted CD4+, CD8+, or CD8+CD57+ T cells (not recorded which) from PBMCs. The chain combines TRBV5-1 with TRBJ1-1; D remains ambiguous. This clonotype originated in a human donor with aplastic anemia. The CDR3 sequence is CASSLAGDLAFF. DNA of the CDR3: TGCGCCAGCAGCTTGGCGGGAGACTTGGCTTTCTTT.